This T cell receptor (beta chain) was profiled in a study of beta chain features in type 1 diabetes. Reverse transcription of all isolated RNA meant that expressed TCRB transcripts were sequenced. The method was immunoSEQ multiplex PCR; TCRdb's version includes in-frame clones alone and lacks a portion of them. The data hold about 160,000 clones, with about 7.3% observed a single time. Stem cell-like memory, regulatory, central memory and naive CD4+ cells were sorted via CD45RO/CCR7/CD25/CD127/CD95/CD27. CDR3 size: 15 residues. Germline assignment: CDR1 LNHDA and CDR2 SQIVND (reference sequence). V was clipped by 6 bases and J by 4 bases; unmatched bases: 10.

This clonotype originated in a man aged 18 to 30 in good health. The material sequenced was central memory CD4+ T cells from blood. The chain links TRBV19 to TRBJ2-7; TRBD1 matches 9 bases. CDR3: CASSWGGQGMYEQYF. Written as DNA, the CDR3 is TGTGCCAGTAGCTGGGGGGGACAGGGTATGTACGAGCAGTACTTC.